One sample yielded the 30 T cell receptor beta chains listed below, sequenced in a study of CXCR3-negative and CXCR3-positive naive CD8 T cells. Carrying UMI labels, the TRB cDNA libraries were prepared through 5' RACE. TCRdb re-called the 5' RACE reads; every CDR3 protein appears as one record, without DNA. This sample contains some 130,000 distinct CDR3 sequences. Source material: naive CXCR3- CD8+ T cells from blood. The subset is: CD45RO-CCR7+CD27+CD95- naive CD8+ T cells lacking CXCR3 (TNR3-). The receptors derive from a human donor in good health. Some clones in this sample may be carry-over from other donors' samples.

V usage is TRBV11-2 and J usage is TRBJ2-7; TCRdb's D call, TRBD1, is unchecked because there is no DNA. The CDR3 loop spans 15 amino acids. Germline V gives CDR1 SGHAT, CDR2 FQNNGV. CDR3 residues: CASSSDRGVFYEQYF.

This chain joins TRBV12-3 or TRBV12-4 and TRBJ1-5. The CDR3 extends over 16 amino acids. The CDR3 protein is CASSLAHLGVGQPQHF.

J is TRBJ2-1 and V is TRBV20-1; lacking DNA, the TRBD1 call made by TCRdb goes unchecked. This CDR3 has 16 residues. The germline V gene encodes CDR1 DFQATT and CDR2 SNEGSKA (reference sequence). The CDR3 is CSARAPAHSGYDEQFF.

The CDR3 spells CATSRDLFGGSIYNEQFF. This chain connects TRBV15 to TRBJ2-1; TCRdb calls TRBD2, which cannot be checked without DNA. The germline V gene encodes CDR1 LNHNV and CDR2 YYDKDF (reference sequence). This CDR3 has 18 residues.

This chain joins TRBV7-9 and TRBJ2-5; the D gene TCRdb calls, TRBD2, cannot be checked with no DNA. The CDR3 covers 16 residues. Germline CDR1 reads SEHNR; CDR2 reads FQNEAQ (reference sequence). The CDR3 reads CASSLALEARKETQYF.

The chain combines TRBV5-1 with TRBJ1-5. The CDR3 has 11 amino acids. Germline V gene data show CDR1 as SGHRS and CDR2 as YFSETQ. The CDR3 protein is CASSLRQPQHF.

The chain couples TRBV9 to TRBJ1-3. CDR3 length equals 14 residues. Germline CDR1 is SGDLS and CDR2 is YYNGEE. CDR3 amino acids: CASRGRDSGNTIYF.

CDR3 loop: CASSYSTGLNTEAFF. The chain joins TRBV7-9 to TRBJ1-1; no DNA is available, so the TRBD1 call from TCRdb remains unchecked. The CDR3 runs to 15 residues. The germline V gene encodes CDR1 SEHNR and CDR2 FQNEAQ (reference sequence).

This chain connects TRBV10-3 to TRBJ2-1; the TRBD2 assignment by TCRdb is unverifiable without DNA. This CDR3 has 16 residues. CDR1 and CDR2 from the germline V gene are ENHRY and SYGVKD. The CDR3 sequence: CAISETGTSGYNEQFF.

V gene TRBV12-3 or TRBV12-4 combines with J gene TRBJ2-7; the D call from TCRdb, TRBD1, cannot be confirmed without DNA. The CDR3 loop spans 14 amino acids. CDR3 region: CASSFGAGVYEQYF.

The chain employs TRBV28 and TRBJ2-3; TCRdb's D call, TRBD2, is unchecked because there is no DNA. The V gene's germline CDR1 is MDHEN and CDR2 SYDVKM. This CDR3 spans 16 amino acids. CDR3 region: CASSLIDSLAGDTQYF.

The chain employs TRBV4-2 and TRBJ2-3; the TRBD2 assignment by TCRdb is unverifiable without DNA. This CDR3 region has 17 residues. Germline loops: CDR1 LGHNA, CDR2 YNFKEQ. CDR3 region: CASSQGVAGGVTDTQYF.

The chain combines TRBV4-2 with TRBJ2-1; with no DNA, the TCRdb D assignment of TRBD1 cannot be verified. The length of the CDR3 is 16 residues. CDR1 and CDR2 from the germline V gene are LGHNA and YNFKEQ. The CDR3 sequence is CASSQEGRVTYNEQFF.

CDR3: CASSQDMREGEQFF. V gene TRBV14 combines with J gene TRBJ2-1; lacking DNA, the TRBD2 call made by TCRdb goes unchecked. CDR1 is SGHDN, CDR2 FVKESK, per germline. The CDR3 contains 14 residues.

The chain couples TRBV25-1 to TRBJ2-7; TCRdb picks TRBD2, but there is no DNA to check that call. Germline CDR1 is MGHDK and CDR2 is SYGVNS. This CDR3 has 18 amino acids. The CDR3: CASSGPRRQAYPSYEQYF.

V is TRBV12-3 or TRBV12-4 and J is TRBJ1-1. The CDR3 covers 13 residues. The CDR3 here is CASSLFRNTEAFF.

The chain links TRBV20-1 to TRBJ2-1. Germline-derived CDR1 and CDR2 are DFQATT and SNEGSKA (reference sequence). This CDR3 has 13 residues. CDR3: CSARVPNSNEQFF.

The genes are TRBV5-5 and TRBJ1-2. The CDR3 contains 15 residues. Germline CDR1 SGHKS, CDR2 YYEKEE (reference sequence). The CDR3 spells CASSLDTVANYGYTF.

The chain uses TRBV12-3 or TRBV12-4 and TRBJ2-1. The CDR3 runs 11 residues. The CDR3 reads CASSPVGEQFF.

The chain carries TRBV29-1 and TRBJ1-1; there is no DNA to check the TCRdb D call of TRBD1. Germline CDR1 is SQVTM and CDR2 is ANQGSEA. The CDR3 covers 12 residues. The CDR3 spells CSVPPQGTEAFF.

This rearrangement joins TRBV5-1 to TRBJ2-5; with no DNA, the TCRdb D assignment of TRBD2 cannot be verified. Germline values: CDR1 SGHRS, CDR2 YFSETQ. The CDR3 is 16 amino acids. This CDR3 reads CASSPMTSGGGETQYF.

This chain uses TRBV27 with TRBJ2-2; the D call of TRBD2 rests on TCRdb alone, since no DNA is present to check it. The germline V gene encodes CDR1 MNHEY and CDR2 SMNVEV (reference sequence). CDR3 length: 17 residues. CDR3 sequence: CASSFSSGRAGTGELFF.

The rearrangement joins TRBV6-2 or TRBV6-3 to TRBJ2-7. The germline V gene has CDR1 MNHEY and CDR2 SVGEGT. This CDR3 is built from 13 residues. The CDR3 region is CASSLVGLDEQYF.

The chain has TRBV27 and TRBJ2-5. The length of the CDR3 is 12 residues. The germline CDR1 and CDR2 sequences are MNHEY and SMNVEV (reference sequence). The CDR3 loop is CASSSVGETQYF.

This chain uses TRBV28 with TRBJ2-5; the TCRdb call, TRBD1, lacks DNA for checking. The germline V gene has CDR1 MDHEN and CDR2 SYDVKM. This CDR3 is built from 14 residues. The CDR3 region is CASSLWGLEETQYF.

The chain has TRBV7-2 and TRBJ2-7. Germline CDR1 reads SGHTA; CDR2 reads FQGNSA. The CDR3 has 13 residues. CDR3 sequence: CASKNQGPHEQYF.

The V call is TRBV4-2, the J call TRBJ2-7; the TCRdb call, TRBD1, lacks DNA for checking. CDR1 is LGHNA and CDR2 is YNFKEQ in the germline V gene. The CDR3 has 14 amino acids. This CDR3 reads CASSQTGMGYEQYF.

The chain carries TRBV6-2 or TRBV6-3 and TRBJ2-7; TCRdb lists TRBD1, though no DNA is available to test this call. Germline CDR1 MNHEY, CDR2 SVGEGT. This CDR3 spans 14 amino acids. CDR3 residues: CASSYVAGLGEQYF.

The rearrangement uses TRBV4-1 and TRBJ2-7. The CDR3 totals 14 residues. Germline CDR1 is MGHRA and CDR2 is YSYEKL. CDR3 protein: CASSQQTTSYEQYF.

The chain links TRBV7-9 to TRBJ2-1. The CDR3 has 15 residues. CDR1 and CDR2 from the germline V gene are SEHNR and FQNEAQ (reference sequence). This CDR3 is CASSLAVYPWNEQFF.